Each of the 5 T cell receptor beta chains below was sequenced from the same sample in a study of Ad26.COV2.S vaccination and SARS-CoV-2 variants. Sequencing was performed with immunoSEQ multiplex PCR; in TCRdb, only in-frame clones are kept and a portion is missing. The profile shows 300,000 to 400,000 clones, roughly 84% of them singletons. Treatment defined: around 19 received Ad26.COV2.S at low or high dose, single or two shots; about 5 received placebo; per-sample allocation not given. Collection of the samples took place on day 63 after the first injection of vaccine or placebo. The material was peripheral blood, obtained in a trial of Ad26.COV2.S vaccine versus placebo. The receptors were gathered from a person aged 18-60 years who received the Ad26.COV2.S COVID-19 vaccine or a placebo.

The rearrangement joins TRBV10-3 to TRBJ2-2; 10 bases are a match to TRBD1. Unmatched junction bases numbered 10, after V lost 2 bases and J lost 7 bases. The CDR3 consists of 17 residues. Germline V gives CDR1 ENHRY, CDR2 SYGVKD. CDR3 amino acids: CAISEPMTGGSGGELFF. Here the CDR3 DNA reads TGTGCCATCAGTGAGCCTATGACAGGGGGCTCGGGCGGGGAGCTGTTTTTT.

This rearrangement joins TRBV18 to TRBJ1-1; D is possibly TRBD1 (5 bases). This CDR3 comprises 14 residues. The V gene lost 2 bases and the J gene lost 2 bases, with 9 bases spanning the gap. CDR1 is KGHSH, CDR2 LQKENI, per germline. CDR3 region: CASSPSWGNTEAFF. The CDR3 coding sequence is TGTGCCAGCTCACCATCATGGGGCAACACTGAAGCTTTCTTT.

The J gene is TRBJ1-1, the V gene TRBV27, with TRBD1 matching 8 bases. This CDR3 region has 13 residues. The J segment lost 6 bases and the V segment lost 10 bases, leaving 10 bases of the junction unmatched. The germline V gene has CDR1 MNHEY and CDR2 SMNVEV (reference sequence). The CDR3 reads CATTGQGTAEAFF. CDR3 DNA sequence: TGTGCCACCACCGGACAGGGTACGGCTGAAGCTTTCTTT.

The V call is TRBV19, the J call TRBJ1-2; no firm D call. The CDR3 loop spans 15 amino acids. V was trimmed by 2 bases and J by 4 bases, leaving 14 bases between them. Germline-derived CDR1 and CDR2 are LNHDA and SQIVND (reference sequence). CDR3 protein: CASSIPGLAGYGYTF. CDR3 DNA sequence: TGTGCCAGTAGTATACCAGGCCTCGCGGGCTATGGCTACACCTTC.

In DNA form, the CDR3 reads TGCAGCGTTGAAGTGGGGGGACAGAACACCGGGGAGCTGTTTTTT. Translation gives CSVEVGGQNTGELFF. The chain links TRBV29-1 to TRBJ2-2, with D possibly called TRBD1 or TRBD2 (6 bases each). Germline-derived CDR1 and CDR2 are SQVTM and ANQGSEA. Trimming stripped 1 base from V and 1 base from J, with 10 bases between. The CDR3 totals 15 residues.